One sample yielded the 10 T cell receptor beta chains listed below, sequenced in a study of T cells in Graves' hyperthyroidism and ophthalmopathy. Researchers amplified the TCR beta CDR3 regions from RNA transcripts. Initially, a first-round RT-PCR of the TCR CDR3 employed the HTBI primer set. In TCRdb, the multiplex PCR reads were re-called with MiXCR into one record per CDR3 protein. The sample holds some 570,000 distinct CDR3 sequences; more than 13% are singletons and the top ten take approximately 6.4%. Sequenced material: blood. The source of these receptors is a woman under 30 with Graves' ophthalmopathy.

On this clonotype itself: Being one base from a much bigger clone, this may be a read error. The rearrangement uses TRBV29-1 and TRBJ2-1; 11 nucleotides match TRBD2. CDR3 length: 16 residues. Germline CDR1 reads SQVTM; CDR2 reads ANQGSEA. The CDR3 spells CSAPNRGTSGYNGQFF. The CDR3 nucleotides read TGCAGCGCTCCCAACAGGGGGACTAGCGGATACAATGGGCAGTTCTTC.

This clonotype was seen ten or more times. The chain joins TRBV11-3 to TRBJ2-1, with D perhaps assigned TRBD1 or TRBD2 (5 bases each). Germline V gene sequence: CDR1 SGHNT, CDR2 YENEEA. The CDR3 runs to 16 residues. V was shortened by 4 bases and J by 0 bases, with 13 bases between the two germline ends. CDR3 DNA: TGTGCCAGCAGCTCGGGGCCCCCCGGCTCCTACAATGAGCAGTTCTTC. It translates to CASSSGPPGSYNEQFF.

In its sample, this clonotype was seen a few times. This chain uses TRBV6-1 with TRBJ2-1; D uncertain. The ends were cut back, 4 bases at V and 10 bases at J, with 11 bases in the middle. The CDR3 has 12 amino acids. The germline V gene encodes CDR1 MNHNS and CDR2 SASEGT. The CDR3 region has the DNA TGTGCCAGCAGTGCCCCATATAGGGAGCAGTTCTTC. Its translation: CASSAPYREQFF.

For this clonotype: One junction end does not reproduce the germline sequence, and a read error may be involved. J is TRBJ1-1 and V is TRBV7-9; D gene uncertain. CDR1 is SEHNR, CDR2 FQNEAQ, per germline (reference sequence). The CDR3 covers 14 residues. The CDR3 nucleotides are TGTGCCAGCCAAATTGTAGCGGGGAACACTGAAGCTCTCTTT. Protein: CASQIVAGNTEALF.

This clonotype was seen at least ten times. The rearrangement joins TRBV2 to TRBJ2-3, with D perhaps TRBD2 (6 bases). This CDR3 has 12 amino acids. Per germline, CDR1 SNHLY and CDR2 FYNNEI. Trimming cost V 7 bases and J 7 bases, with 12 bases left between them. The CDR3 sequence is CASTRGMYTQYF. CDR3 DNA: TGTGCCAGCACACGGGGGATGTATACGCAGTATTTT.

At least ten counts were recorded for this clonotype. The chain is built from TRBV20-1 and TRBJ2-7, with D perhaps matching TRBD2 (5 bases). V shed 3 bases and J shed 4 bases, with 16 bases lying between them. The CDR3 totals 14 residues. Germline CDR1 is DFQATT and CDR2 is SNEGSKA (reference sequence). CDR3 sequence reads: CSASGSLVAYEQYF. DNA of the CDR3: TGCAGTGCTAGCGGGTCACTAGTCGCGTACGAGCAGTACTTC.

V gene TRBV3-1 combines with J gene TRBJ2-7; TRBD2 aligns across 12 bases. The germline V gene encodes CDR1 LGHDT and CDR2 YNNKEL (reference sequence). The CDR3 totals 15 residues. Trimming cost V 1 base and J 6 bases; bases outside gene matches: 4. The CDR3 sequence: CASSQGTSGIGEQYF. As DNA, the CDR3 is TGTGCCAGCAGCCAAGGGACTAGCGGGATAGGCGAGCAGTACTTC.

This clonotype was detected ten times or more. The chain is built from TRBV20-1 and TRBJ1-1; D uncertain. Trimming took 0 bases from V and 11 from J, leaving 16 bases between them. The germline CDR1 and CDR2 sequences are DFQATT and SNEGSKA (reference sequence). This CDR3 is built from 13 residues. The CDR3 nucleotides are TGCAGTGCTAGAGACCCGATGTGGCCGTCGGCTTTCTTT. This encodes CSARDPMWPSAFF.

V is TRBV7-2 and J is TRBJ2-3, with 9 bases that match TRBD2. Germline V gives CDR1 SGHTA, CDR2 FQGNSA. V shed 6 bases, J shed 6 bases, and the junction held 7 bases outside the gene matches. The CDR3 loop spans 14 amino acids. CDR3 amino acids: CASSELAGGDTQYF. The CDR3 nucleotides read TGTGCCAGCAGTGAACTAGCGGGTGGGGATACGCAGTATTTT.

The CDR3 protein is CASSPRDTASYEQYF. CDR3 sequence (DNA): TGTGCCAGCAGCCCGCGGGACACTGCGTCCTACGAGCAGTACTTC. The chain recombines TRBV7-3 with TRBJ2-7; D assignment may be TRBD1 or TRBD2 (6 bases each). This CDR3 is built from 15 residues. Germline loops: CDR1 SGHTA, CDR2 FQGTGA. V was cut by 5 bases and J by 1 base, with 15 bases left in between.